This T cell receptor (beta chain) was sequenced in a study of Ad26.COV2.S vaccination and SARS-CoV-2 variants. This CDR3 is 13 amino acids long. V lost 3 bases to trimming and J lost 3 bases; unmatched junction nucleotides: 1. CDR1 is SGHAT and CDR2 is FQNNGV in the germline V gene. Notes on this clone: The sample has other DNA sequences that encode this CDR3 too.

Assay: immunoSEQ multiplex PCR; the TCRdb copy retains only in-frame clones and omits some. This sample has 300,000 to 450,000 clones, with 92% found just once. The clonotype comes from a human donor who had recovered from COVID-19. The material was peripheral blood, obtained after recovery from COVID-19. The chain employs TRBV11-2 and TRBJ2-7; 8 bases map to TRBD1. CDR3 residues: CASSLDRDYEQYF. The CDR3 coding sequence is TGTGCCAGCAGCTTGGACAGGGACTACGAGCAGTACTTC.